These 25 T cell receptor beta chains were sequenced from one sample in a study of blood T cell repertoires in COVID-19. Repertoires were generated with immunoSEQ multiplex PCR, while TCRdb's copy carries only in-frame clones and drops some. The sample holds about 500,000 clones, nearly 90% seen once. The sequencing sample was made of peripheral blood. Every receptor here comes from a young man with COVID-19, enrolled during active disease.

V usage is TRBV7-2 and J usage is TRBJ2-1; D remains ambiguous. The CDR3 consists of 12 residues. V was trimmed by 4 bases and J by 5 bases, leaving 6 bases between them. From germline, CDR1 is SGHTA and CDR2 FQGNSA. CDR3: CASSSDHNEQFF. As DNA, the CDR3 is TGTGCCAGCAGCTCAGATCACAATGAGCAGTTCTTC.

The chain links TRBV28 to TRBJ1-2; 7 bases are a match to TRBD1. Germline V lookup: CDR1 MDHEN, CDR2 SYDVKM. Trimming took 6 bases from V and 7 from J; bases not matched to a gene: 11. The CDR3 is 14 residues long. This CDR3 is CASRRRQGTVGYTF. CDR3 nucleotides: TGTGCCAGCAGGCGAAGACAGGGAACTGTTGGCTACACCTTC.

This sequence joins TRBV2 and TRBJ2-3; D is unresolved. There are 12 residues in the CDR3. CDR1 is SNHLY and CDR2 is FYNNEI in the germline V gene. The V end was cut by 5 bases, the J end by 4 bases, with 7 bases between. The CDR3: CASSFSADTQYF. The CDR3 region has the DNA TGTGCCAGCAGTTTTAGTGCAGATACGCAGTATTTT.

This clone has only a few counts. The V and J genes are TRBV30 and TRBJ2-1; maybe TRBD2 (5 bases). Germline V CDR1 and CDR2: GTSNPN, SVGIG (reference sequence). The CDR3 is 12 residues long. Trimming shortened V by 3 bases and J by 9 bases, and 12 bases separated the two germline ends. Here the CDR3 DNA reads TGTGCCTGGAGCCCCCAGGACTTTGAGCAGTTCTTC. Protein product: CAWSPQDFEQFF.

The CDR3 here is CASRTTSGTGEYF. The DNA of the CDR3 is TGTGCCAGCAGGACCACTAGCGGGACCGGCGAGTACTTC. V usage is TRBV2 and J usage is TRBJ2-7; 10 bases fit TRBD2. The CDR3 length is 13 residues. CDR1 is SNHLY and CDR2 is FYNNEI in the germline V gene. With V trimmed by 6 bases and J by 11 bases, 10 bases remained unmatched.

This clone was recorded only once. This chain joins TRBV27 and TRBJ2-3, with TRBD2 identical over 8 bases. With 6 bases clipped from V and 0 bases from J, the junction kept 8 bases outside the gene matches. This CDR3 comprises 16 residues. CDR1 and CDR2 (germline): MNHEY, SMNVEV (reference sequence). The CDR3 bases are TGTGCCAGCAGCCCCGGGAGGGGCTTAAGCACAGATACGCAGTATTTT. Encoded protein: CASSPGRGLSTDTQYF.

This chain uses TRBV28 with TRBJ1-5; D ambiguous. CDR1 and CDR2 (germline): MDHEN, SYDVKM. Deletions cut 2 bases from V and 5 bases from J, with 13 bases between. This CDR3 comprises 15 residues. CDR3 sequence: CASSLPGVSHQPQHF. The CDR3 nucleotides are TGTGCCAGCAGTTTACCCGGTGTAAGCCATCAGCCCCAGCATTTT.

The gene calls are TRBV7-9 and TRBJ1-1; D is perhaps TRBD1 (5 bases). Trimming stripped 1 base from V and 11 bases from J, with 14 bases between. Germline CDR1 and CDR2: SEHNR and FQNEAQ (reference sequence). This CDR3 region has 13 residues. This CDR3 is CASSLDLGVAAFF. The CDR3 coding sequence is TGTGCCAGCAGCTTAGACTTAGGGGTGGCGGCTTTCTTT.

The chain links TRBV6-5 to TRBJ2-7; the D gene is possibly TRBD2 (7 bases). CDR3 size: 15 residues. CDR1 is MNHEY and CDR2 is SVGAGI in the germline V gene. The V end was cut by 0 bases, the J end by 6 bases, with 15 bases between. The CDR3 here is CASSYSQYGGREQYF. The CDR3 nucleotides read TGTGCCAGCAGTTACTCGCAGTACGGGGGGCGCGAGCAGTACTTC.

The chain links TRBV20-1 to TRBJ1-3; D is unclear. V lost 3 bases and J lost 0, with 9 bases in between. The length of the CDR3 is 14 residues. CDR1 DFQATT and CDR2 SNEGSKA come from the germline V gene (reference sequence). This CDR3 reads CSASNIRSGNTIYF. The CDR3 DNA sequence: TGCAGTGCTAGTAACATCCGCTCTGGAAACACCATATATTTT.

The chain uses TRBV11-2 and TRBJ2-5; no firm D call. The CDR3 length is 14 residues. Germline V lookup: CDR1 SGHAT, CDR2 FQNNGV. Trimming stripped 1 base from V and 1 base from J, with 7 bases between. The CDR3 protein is CASSLAGFQETQYF. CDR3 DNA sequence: TGTGCCAGCAGCTTAGCCGGGTTCCAAGAGACCCAGTACTTC.

The CDR3 loop is CASSLATNSEFF. The CDR3 DNA is TGTGCCAGCAGCTTAGCCACCAATAGTGAGTTCTTC. This sequence joins TRBV7-8 and TRBJ2-1; the D is unclear. Trimming pared 0 bases from V and 14 bases from J, leaving 11 bases between. This CDR3 region has 12 residues. Germline CDR1 reads SGHVS; CDR2 reads FQNEAQ. The full variable domain, its missing parts supplied by reference TRBV7-8 and TRBJ2-1, is GAGVSQSPRYKVAKRGQDVALRCDPISGHVSLFWYQQALGQGPEFLTYFQNEAQLDKSGLPSDRFFAERPEGSVSTLKIQRTQQEDSAVYLCASSLATNSEFFGPGTRLTVL.

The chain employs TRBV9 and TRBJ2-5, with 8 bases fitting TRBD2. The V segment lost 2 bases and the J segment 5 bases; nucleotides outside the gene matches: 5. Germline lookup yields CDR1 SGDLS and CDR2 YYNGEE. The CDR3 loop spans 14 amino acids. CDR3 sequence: CASSVTSVSETQYF. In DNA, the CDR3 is TGTGCCAGCAGCGTGACTAGCGTGTCGGAGACCCAGTACTTC.

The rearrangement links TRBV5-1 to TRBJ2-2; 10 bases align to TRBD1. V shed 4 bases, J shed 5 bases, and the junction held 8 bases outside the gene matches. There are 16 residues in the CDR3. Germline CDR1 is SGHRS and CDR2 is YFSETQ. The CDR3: CASSVRDRGGTGELFF. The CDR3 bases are TGCGCCAGCAGCGTCCGGGACAGGGGAGGGACCGGGGAGCTGTTTTTT.

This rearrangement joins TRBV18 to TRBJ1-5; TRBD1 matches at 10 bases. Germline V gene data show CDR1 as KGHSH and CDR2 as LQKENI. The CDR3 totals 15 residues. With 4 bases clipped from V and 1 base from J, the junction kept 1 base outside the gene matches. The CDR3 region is CASSRGQGSNQPQHF. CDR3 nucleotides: TGTGCCAGCTCACGGGGACAGGGGAGCAATCAGCCCCAGCATTTT.

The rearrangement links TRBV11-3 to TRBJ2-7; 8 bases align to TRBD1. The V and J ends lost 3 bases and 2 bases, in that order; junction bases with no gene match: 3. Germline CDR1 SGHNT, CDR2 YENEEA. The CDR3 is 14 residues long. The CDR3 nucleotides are TGTGCCAGCAGCTTCGGACAGGGTACCTACGAGCAGTACTTC. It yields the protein CASSFGQGTYEQYF.

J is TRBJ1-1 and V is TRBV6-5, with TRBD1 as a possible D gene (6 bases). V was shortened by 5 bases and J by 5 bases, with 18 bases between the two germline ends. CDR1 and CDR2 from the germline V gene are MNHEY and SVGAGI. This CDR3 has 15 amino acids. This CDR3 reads CASSPAPQGWTEAFF. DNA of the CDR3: TGTGCCAGCAGTCCGGCCCCTCAGGGGTGGACTGAAGCTTTCTTT.

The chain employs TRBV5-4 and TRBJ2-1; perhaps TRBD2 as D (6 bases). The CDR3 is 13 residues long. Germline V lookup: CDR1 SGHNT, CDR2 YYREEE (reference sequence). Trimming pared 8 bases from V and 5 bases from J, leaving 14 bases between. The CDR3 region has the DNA TGTGCCAGTCATACCGGCGGGGACAATGAGCAGTTCTTC. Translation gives CASHTGGDNEQFF.

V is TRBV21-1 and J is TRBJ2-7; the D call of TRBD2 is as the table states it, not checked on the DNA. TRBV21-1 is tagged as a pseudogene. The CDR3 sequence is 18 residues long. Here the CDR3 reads CASSKRTTLLKSSYEQYF. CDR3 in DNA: TGTGCCAGCAGCAAGAGGACTACCCTACTTAAAAGCTCCTACGAGCAGTACTTC.

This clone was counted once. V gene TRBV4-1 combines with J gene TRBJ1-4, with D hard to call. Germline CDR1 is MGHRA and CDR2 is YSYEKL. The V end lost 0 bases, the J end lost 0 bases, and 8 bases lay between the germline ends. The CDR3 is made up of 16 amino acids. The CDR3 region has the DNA TGCGCCAGCAGCCAAGACCCGACATCAACTAATGAAAAACTGTTTTTT. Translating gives CASSQDPTSTNEKLFF.

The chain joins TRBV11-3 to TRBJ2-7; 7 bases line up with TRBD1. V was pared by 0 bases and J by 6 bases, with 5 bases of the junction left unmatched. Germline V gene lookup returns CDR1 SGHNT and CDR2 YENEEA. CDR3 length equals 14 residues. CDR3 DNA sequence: TGTGCCAGCAGCTTAGAAAACCGGGACAGCGAGCAGTACTTC. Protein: CASSLENRDSEQYF.

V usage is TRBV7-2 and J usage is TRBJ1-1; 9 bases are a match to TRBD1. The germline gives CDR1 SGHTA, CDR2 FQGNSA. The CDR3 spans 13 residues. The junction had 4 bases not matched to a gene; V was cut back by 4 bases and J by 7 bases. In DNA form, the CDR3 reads TGTGCCAGCAGCTCAGGACAGGGGTTTGAAGCTTTCTTT. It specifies CASSSGQGFEAFF.

This chain's CDR3 is CASSPRPTQLAKNIQYF. The CDR3 DNA sequence: TGTGCCAGCAGCCCTAGGCCCACTCAACTAGCCAAAAACATTCAGTACTTC. The V gene is TRBV7-2, the J gene TRBJ2-4, with D unresolved. The CDR3 totals 17 residues. Germline V gene sequence: CDR1 SGHTA, CDR2 FQGNSA. The germline V and J ends were trimmed by 5 bases and 0 bases, with 17 bases remaining between them.

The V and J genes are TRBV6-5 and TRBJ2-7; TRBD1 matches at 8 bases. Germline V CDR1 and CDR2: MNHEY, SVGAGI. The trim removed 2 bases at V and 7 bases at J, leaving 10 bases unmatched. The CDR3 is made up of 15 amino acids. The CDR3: CASSYGAGGWNEQYF. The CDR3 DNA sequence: TGTGCCAGCAGTTACGGGGCAGGGGGCTGGAATGAGCAGTACTTC.

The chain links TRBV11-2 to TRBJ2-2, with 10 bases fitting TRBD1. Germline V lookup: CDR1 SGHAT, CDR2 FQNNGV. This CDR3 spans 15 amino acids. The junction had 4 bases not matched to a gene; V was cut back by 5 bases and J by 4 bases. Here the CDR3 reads CASSARDRGTGELFF. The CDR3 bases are TGTGCCAGCAGCGCGCGGGACAGGGGCACCGGGGAGCTGTTTTTT.